This T cell receptor beta chain comes out of a study of sequential checkpoint blockade in melanoma. Study-wide background: Arm A got nivolumab then ipilimumab; arm B the reverse, 1:1.

Described treatment: randomized to nivolumab then ipilimumab (arm A) or the reverse (arm B). From thawed PBMCs, live CD3+CD8+ cells negative for CD19 and CD56 were sorted. The CDR3 extends over 13 amino acids. In germline, CDR1 is SEHNR, CDR2 FQNEAQ (reference sequence). Sequencing was performed with immunoSEQ multiplex PCR; in TCRdb, only in-frame clones are kept and a portion is missing. The sample has 13,000 or so clones, 52% seen once; the top ten hold about a sixth. This clonotype originated in a human donor with melanoma. The J gene is TRBJ2-5, the V gene TRBV7-9, with no clear D. The J call could be wrong; TRBJ2-7 is a better fit for the DNA end. Sequencing used CD8+ T cells sorted from blood (inferred from file names), obtained from a patient given nivolumab and ipilimumab in sequence. This CDR3 reads CASSSYGDYEQYF. The CDR3 bases are TGTGCCAGCAGCTCGTATGGAGATTACGAGCAGTACTTC.